The rows below give T cell receptor beta chains drawn from one sample of a study of lymphopenia after photon versus proton radiotherapy. Clones were sequenced by immunoSEQ multiplex PCR, and TCRdb holds only the in-frame ones, with some missing. The profile shows about 24,000 clones, 85% of them singletons. The sample was peripheral blood, taken from a patient treated with photon-based radiotherapy. The receptor set was obtained from a man between 60 and 75 years old with pancreatic cancer. Each CDR3 is given with its conserved first and last residue. The D gene is left open where the match is weak. Clone sizes are given selectively: once, few, many, or a class where the clone is expanded.

V	size	D	J	CDR3	DNA
TRBV5-6	NA	TRBD1	TRBJ2-1	CASSPTGSINEQFF	TGTGCCAGCAGTCCGACAGGGTCAATCAATGAGCAGTTCTTC
TRBV6-1	NA	NA	TRBJ2-7	CASNSPHVYEQYF	TGTGCCAGCAACTCTCCCCATGTCTACGAGCAGTACTTC
TRBV7-9	NA	TRBD1	TRBJ2-4	CASSWGQKNIQYF	TGTGCCAGCAGCTGGGGACAGAAAAACATTCAGTACTTC
TRBV7-8	NA	NA	TRBJ1-5	CASSLSSATWYSNQPQHF	TGTGCCAGCAGCTTATCTTCTGCTACCTGGTATAGCAATCAGCCCCAGCATTTT
TRBV27	NA	NA	TRBJ2-7	CASSMGVYYEQYF	TGTGCCAGCAGTATGGGGGTTTACTACGAGCAGTACTTC
TRBV7-2	NA	NA	TRBJ2-5	CASSPGLPEETQYF	TGTGCCAGCAGCCCCGGACTCCCAGAAGAGACCCAGTACTTC
TRBV4-2	NA	TRBD2	TRBJ2-3	CASSQAASGGAGDTQYF	TGTGCCAGCAGCCAAGCGGCTAGCGGGGGGGCAGGAGATACGCAGTATTTT
TRBV4-1	NA	TRBD2	TRBJ2-1	CASSQGVAGGYNEQFF	TGCGCCAGCAGCCAAGGGGTAGCGGGGGGTTACAATGAGCAGTTCTTC
TRBV4-2	NA	TRBD2	TRBJ2-4	CASSQDSAVAGGWGNIQYF	TGTGCCAGCAGCCAAGATTCGGCGGTAGCGGGGGGATGGGGAAACATTCAGTACTTC
TRBV30	NA	NA	TRBJ1-2	CAWSSQWAGSGYTF	TGTGCCTGGAGTTCGCAGTGGGCAGGGAGCGGCTACACCTTC
TRBV19	NA	NA	TRBJ2-2	CASSIAGVNTGELFF	TGTGCCAGTAGTATAGCCGGGGTAAATACCGGGGAGCTGTTTTTT
TRBV19	NA	TRBD1	TRBJ1-5	CASSIDTGQANQPQHF	TGTGCCAGTAGTATAGATACGGGACAGGCTAATCAGCCCCAGCATTTT
TRBV30	NA	NA	TRBJ2-5	CAWSHAGLQETQYF	TGTGCCTGGAGTCACGCTGGGCTTCAAGAGACCCAGTACTTC
TRBV9	NA	NA	TRBJ1-3	CASSAIDSGNTIYF	TGTGCCAGCAGCGCAATCGACTCTGGAAACACCATATATTTT
TRBV7-8	NA	TRBD1	TRBJ2-1	CASSPRIQGSNEQFF	TGTGCCAGCAGCCCGCGGATACAGGGGTCGAATGAGCAGTTCTTC
TRBV5-6	few	NA	TRBJ2-2	CASSLLEGGELFF	TGTGCCAGCAGCTTACTGGAGGGTGGGGAGCTGTTTTTT
TRBV27	NA	TRBD2	TRBJ2-1	CASSFSGGNEQFF	TGTGCCAGCAGTTTTTCGGGGGGCAATGAGCAGTTCTTC
TRBV18	NA	NA	TRBJ2-7	CASSPPGRQFHEQYF	TGTGCCAGCTCACCACCGGGGCGACAGTTCCACGAGCAGTACTTC
TRBV14	NA	TRBD1	TRBJ2-5	CASSQYRGIQETQYF	TGTGCCAGCAGCCAATACAGGGGCATTCAAGAGACCCAGTACTTC
TRBV11-3	NA	NA	TRBJ2-5	CASSSHARETQYF	TGTGCCAGCAGCTCCCACGCCCGGGAGACCCAGTACTTC
TRBV21-1	NA	NA	TRBJ2-2	CASSKAGTRAGELFF	TGTGCCAGCAGCAAAGCGGGGACTAGGGCCGGGGAGCTGTTTTTT
TRBV30	once	NA	TRBJ2-3	CAWSPDSFFVADTQYF	TGTGCCTGGAGTCCCGACTCGTTCTTCGTCGCAGATACGCAGTATTTT
TRBV7-9	few	TRBD1	TRBJ1-2	CASSPRDREVGTNYGYTF	TGTGCCAGCAGCCCGAGGGACAGGGAAGTTGGGACTAACTATGGCTACACCTTC
TRBV14	once	NA	TRBJ1-1	CASSWRGLNTEAFF	TGTGCCAGCAGCTGGCGCGGCTTGAACACTGAAGCTTTCTTT
TRBV9	once	NA	TRBJ1-1	CASSGRNTEAFF	TGTGCCAGCAGCGGGAGGAACACTGAAGCTTTCTTT
TRBV19	few	NA	TRBJ2-7	CASRSLDSYEQYF	TGTGCCAGTAGGAGCTTAGACAGTTACGAGCAGTACTTC
TRBV6-5	NA	TRBD1	TRBJ1-1	CASRIGTGNTEAFF	TGTGCCAGCAGGATTGGGACAGGGAACACTGAAGCTTTCTTT
TRBV29-1	NA	NA	TRBJ1-1	CSSSRSNTEAFF	TGCAGCTCCTCGCGGTCGAACACTGAAGCTTTCTTT
TRBV11-2	NA	NA	TRBJ2-6	CASSLPTGTGANVLTF	TGTGCCAGCAGCTTACCAACAGGGACTGGGGCCAACGTCCTGACTTTC
TRBV18	NA	TRBD2	TRBJ2-7	CASSPGGTSGAYEQYF	TGTGCCAGCTCACCGGGGGGGACTAGCGGGGCCTACGAGCAGTACTTC
TRBV7-3	NA	TRBD2	TRBJ2-3	CASSLGGATDTQYF	TGTGCCAGCAGCCTCGGGGGGGCCACAGATACGCAGTATTTT
TRBV5-6	NA	NA	TRBJ2-3	CASSIKGTDTQYF	TGTGCCAGCAGTATCAAGGGCACAGATACGCAGTATTTT
TRBV4-1	NA	NA	TRBJ1-2	CASSPIPGGNYGYTF	TGCGCCAGCAGCCCCATCCCCGGGGGGAACTATGGCTACACCTTC
TRBV7-6	NA	TRBD1	TRBJ2-5	CASSRDSQETQYF	TGTGCCAGCAGTCGGGACAGCCAAGAGACCCAGTACTTC
TRBV30	NA	NA	TRBJ1-1	CAWTRKGGRRAEAFF	TGTGCCTGGACTCGGAAGGGGGGGCGCCGGGCTGAAGCTTTCTTT
TRBV27	NA	TRBD2	TRBJ2-7	CASTRGVEQYF	TGTGCCAGCACCCGGGGGGTCGAGCAGTACTTC
TRBV19	NA	TRBD1	TRBJ2-7	CASSIAGGGSYEQYF	TGTGCCAGTAGTATAGCAGGGGGTGGCTCCTACGAGCAGTACTTC
TRBV5-1	NA	TRBD1	TRBJ2-1	CASSLQGDGYNEQFF	TGCGCCAGCAGCCTCCAGGGGGATGGATACAATGAGCAGTTCTTC
TRBV19	NA	TRBD1	TRBJ2-7	CASSIPPGQGPYEQYF	TGTGCCAGTAGTATACCCCCGGGACAGGGGCCCTACGAGCAGTACTTC
TRBV18	NA	NA	TRBJ2-3	CASSPPPGSRDTQYF	TGTGCCAGCTCACCGCCTCCCGGTAGCCGAGATACGCAGTATTTT
TRBV6-5	NA	TRBD1	TRBJ2-1	CASFPGQGTNEQFF	TGTGCCAGCTTTCCGGGACAGGGCACCAATGAGCAGTTCTTC
TRBV30	NA	NA	TRBJ1-3	CASPLRQGNTIYF	TGTGCCTCACCCCTACGACAGGGAAACACCATATATTTT
TRBV10-3	NA	NA	TRBJ2-3	CAISETTDRQYF	TGTGCCATCAGTGAAACCACAGATAGGCAGTATTTT
TRBV10-3	NA	TRBD2	TRBJ2-7	CASGLFGSYEQYF	TGTGCCTCGGGACTATTTGGGTCCTACGAGCAGTACTTC
TRBV18	NA	TRBD2	TRBJ2-7	CASSPRGGEGSYEQYF	TGTGCCAGCTCACCACGAGGAGGGGAGGGGTCCTACGAGCAGTACTTC
TRBV18	NA	TRBD2	TRBJ2-3	CASSPLPGGGSTDTQYF	TGTGCCAGCTCACCTCTCCCGGGCGGGGGGAGCACAGATACGCAGTATTTT
TRBV19	NA	TRBD1	TRBJ1-5	CASSMNRQGAQPQHF	TGTGCCAGTAGTATGAATAGGCAGGGGGCACAGCCCCAGCATTTT
TRBV12-5	NA	NA	TRBJ2-3	CASGPGDSNTQYF	TGTGCTAGTGGACCGGGGGACTCTAATACGCAGTATTTT
TRBV30	once	NA	TRBJ1-2	CAWAENNFVSYGYTF	TGTGCCTGGGCGGAAAACAACTTTGTGAGCTATGGCTACACCTTC
TRBV6-5	NA	NA	TRBJ2-3	CASSYSLNRGTDTQYF	TGTGCCAGCAGTTACAGCCTGAACAGGGGCACAGATACGCAGTATTTT
TRBV18	NA	TRBD2	TRBJ2-1	CASSPPGRGGDEQFF	TGTGCCAGCTCACCACCGGGCCGGGGGGGCGATGAGCAGTTCTTC
TRBV6-5	NA	NA	TRBJ2-3	CAVSTGLFSYF	TGTGCCGTATCGACCGGCCTTTTTTCGTATTTT
TRBV30	once	NA	TRBJ1-5	CAWSFSGNQPQHF	TGTGCCTGGAGTTTTTCCGGGAATCAGCCCCAGCATTTT
TRBV7-2	NA	TRBD1	TRBJ1-5	CASSLEEGAWNQPQHF	TGTGCCAGCAGCTTAGAAGAGGGGGCATGGAATCAGCCCCAGCATTTT
TRBV5-6	NA	TRBD2	TRBJ2-1	CASSWTSGRILYNEQFF	TGTGCCAGCAGCTGGACTAGCGGGAGGATCCTATACAATGAGCAGTTCTTC